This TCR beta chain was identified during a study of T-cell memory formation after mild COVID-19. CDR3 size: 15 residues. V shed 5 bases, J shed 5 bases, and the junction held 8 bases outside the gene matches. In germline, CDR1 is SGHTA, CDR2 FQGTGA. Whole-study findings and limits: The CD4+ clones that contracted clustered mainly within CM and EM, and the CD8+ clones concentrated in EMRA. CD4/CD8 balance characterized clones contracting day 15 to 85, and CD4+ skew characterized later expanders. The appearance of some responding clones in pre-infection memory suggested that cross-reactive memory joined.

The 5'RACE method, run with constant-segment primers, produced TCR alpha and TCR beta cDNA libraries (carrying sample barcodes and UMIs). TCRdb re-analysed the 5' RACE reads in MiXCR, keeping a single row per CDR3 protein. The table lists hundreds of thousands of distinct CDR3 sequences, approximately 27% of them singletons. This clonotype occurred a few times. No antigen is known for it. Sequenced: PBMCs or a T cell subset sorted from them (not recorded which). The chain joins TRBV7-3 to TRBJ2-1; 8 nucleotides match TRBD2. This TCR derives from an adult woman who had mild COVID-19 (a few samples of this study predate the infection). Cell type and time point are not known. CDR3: CASSPKAGADNEQFF. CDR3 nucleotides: TGTGCCAGCAGCCCCAAAGCGGGGGCCGACAATGAGCAGTTCTTC.